The T cell receptor (beta chain) described here comes from a study of CD8+ T cells in alopecia areata. The overall study: It was 6 to 18 months of tofacitinib, and then there were 6 months off drug. The study, taken as a whole, reports: Normal-skin resident alphabeta T cells also appear among scalp sample sequences.

This clone was picked up a small number of times. Its target is not known. The investigators collected lesional scalp punch biopsies and peripheral blood from alopecia areata patients. Sorting separated CD4+ and CD8+ T cells out of PBMCs. cDNA prepared by RNA extraction and subsequent reverse transcription served as the template for sequencing. Measured with immunoSEQ multiplex PCR; TCRdb has only the in-frame clones, and not every one. The profile shows 200,000 to 250,000 clones, around 62% of them singletons. The V gene lost 6 bases and the J gene lost 10 bases, with 16 bases spanning the gap. Looked up from germline, CDR1 is SEHNR and CDR2 is FQNEAQ (reference sequence). This CDR3 is built from 14 residues.

The material sequenced was CD4+ T cells sorted from blood, taken at week 0. The receptor comes from a human donor with alopecia areata. The chain couples TRBV7-9 to TRBJ1-6; perhaps TRBD1 as D (6 bases). This CDR3 reads CASRGDRTNSPLHF. DNA for the CDR3: TGTGCCAGCAGGGGAGACAGGACTAACTCACCCCTCCACTTT.